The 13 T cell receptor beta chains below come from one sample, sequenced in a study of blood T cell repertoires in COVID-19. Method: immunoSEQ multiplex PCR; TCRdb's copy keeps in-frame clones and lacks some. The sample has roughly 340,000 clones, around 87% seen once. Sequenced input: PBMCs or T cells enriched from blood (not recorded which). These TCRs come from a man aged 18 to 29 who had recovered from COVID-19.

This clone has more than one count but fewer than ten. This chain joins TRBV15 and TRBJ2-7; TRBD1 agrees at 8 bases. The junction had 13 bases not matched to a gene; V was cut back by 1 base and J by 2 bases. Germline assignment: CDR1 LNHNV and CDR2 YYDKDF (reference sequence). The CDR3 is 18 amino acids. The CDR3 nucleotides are TGTGCCACCAGCAGAGGGAGTTTGGGGACAGGAACCCCCTACGAGCAGTACTTC. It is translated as CATSRGSLGTGTPYEQYF.

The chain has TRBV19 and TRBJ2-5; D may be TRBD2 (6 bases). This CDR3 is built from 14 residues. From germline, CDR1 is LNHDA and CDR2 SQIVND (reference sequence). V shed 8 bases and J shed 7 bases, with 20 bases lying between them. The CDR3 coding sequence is TGTGCCAGTGCATACGGACCCCTGGAGGGGACCCAGTACTTC. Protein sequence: CASAYGPLEGTQYF.

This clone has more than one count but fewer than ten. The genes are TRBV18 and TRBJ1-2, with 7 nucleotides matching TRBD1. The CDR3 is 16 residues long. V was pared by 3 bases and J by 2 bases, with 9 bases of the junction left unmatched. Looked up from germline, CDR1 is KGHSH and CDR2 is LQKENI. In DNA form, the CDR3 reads TGTGCCAGCTCACCTTCTTATGGACAGGACAACTATGGCTACACCTTC. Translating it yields CASSPSYGQDNYGYTF.

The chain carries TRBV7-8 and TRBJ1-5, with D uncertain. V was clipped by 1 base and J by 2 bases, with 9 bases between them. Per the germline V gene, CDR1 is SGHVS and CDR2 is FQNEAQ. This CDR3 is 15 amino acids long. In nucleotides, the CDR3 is TGTGCCAGCAGCTTAGTTTGGGCCGGCAATCAGCCCCAGCATTTT. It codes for CASSLVWAGNQPQHF.

In DNA, the CDR3 is TGTGCCAGCAGCCCCTCCACGCAGTTCGGGGAGCTGTTTTTT. This translates into CASSPSTQFGELFF. V usage is TRBV11-1 and J usage is TRBJ2-2; D remains ambiguous. The CDR3 sequence is 14 residues long. The germline V gene has CDR1 SGHAT and CDR2 FQDESV (reference sequence). V lost 5 bases, J lost 7 bases, and 14 bases lay in between.

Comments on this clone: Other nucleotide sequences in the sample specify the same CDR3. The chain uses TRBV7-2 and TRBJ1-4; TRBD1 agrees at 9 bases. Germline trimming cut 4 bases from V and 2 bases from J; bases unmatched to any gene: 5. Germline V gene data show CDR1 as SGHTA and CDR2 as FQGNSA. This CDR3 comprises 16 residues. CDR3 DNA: TGTGCCAGCAGCTCGAGACAGGGGGGTACTAATGAAAAACTGTTTTTT. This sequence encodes CASSSRQGGTNEKLFF.

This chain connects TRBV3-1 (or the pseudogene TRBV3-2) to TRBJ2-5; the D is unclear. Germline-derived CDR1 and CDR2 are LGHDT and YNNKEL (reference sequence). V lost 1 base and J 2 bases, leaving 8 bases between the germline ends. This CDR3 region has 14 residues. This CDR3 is CASSQAYSQETQYF. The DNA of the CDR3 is TGTGCCAGCAGCCAAGCCTACTCGCAAGAGACCCAGTACTTC.

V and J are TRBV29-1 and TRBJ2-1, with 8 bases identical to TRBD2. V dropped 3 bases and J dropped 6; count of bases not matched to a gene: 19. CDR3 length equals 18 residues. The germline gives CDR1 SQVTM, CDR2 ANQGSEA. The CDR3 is CSVEVPTSGSSWGNEQFF. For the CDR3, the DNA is TGCAGCGTTGAGGTTCCTACTAGCGGCTCGTCGTGGGGCAATGAGCAGTTCTTC.

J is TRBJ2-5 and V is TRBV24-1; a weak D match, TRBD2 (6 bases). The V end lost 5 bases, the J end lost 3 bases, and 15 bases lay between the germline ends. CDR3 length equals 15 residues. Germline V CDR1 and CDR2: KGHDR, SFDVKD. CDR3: CATSVGRGLEETQYF. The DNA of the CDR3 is TGTGCCACCAGTGTAGGAAGGGGACTGGAAGAGACCCAGTACTTC.

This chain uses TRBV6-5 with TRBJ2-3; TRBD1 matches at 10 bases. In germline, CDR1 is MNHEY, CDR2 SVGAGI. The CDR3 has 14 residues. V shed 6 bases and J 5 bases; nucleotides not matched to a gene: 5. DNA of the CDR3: TGTGCCAGCAGGGCGGACAGGGGGATAGATACGCAGTATTTT. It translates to CASRADRGIDTQYF.

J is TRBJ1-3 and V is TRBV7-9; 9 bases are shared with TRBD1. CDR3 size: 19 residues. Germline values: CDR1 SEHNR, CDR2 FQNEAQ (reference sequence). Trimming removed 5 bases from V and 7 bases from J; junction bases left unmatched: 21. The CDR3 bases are TGTGCCAGCAGCACGGTAAAACCCCGGGACAGGGCGGACGGGAACACCATATATTTT. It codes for CASSTVKPRDRADGNTIYF.

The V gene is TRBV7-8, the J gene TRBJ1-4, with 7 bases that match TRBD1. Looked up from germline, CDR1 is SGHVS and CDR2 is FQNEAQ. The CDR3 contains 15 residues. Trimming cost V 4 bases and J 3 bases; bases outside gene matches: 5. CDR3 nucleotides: TGTGCCAGCAGCTCCCAGGGGGTCCCTAATGAAAAACTGTTTTTT. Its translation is CASSSQGVPNEKLFF.

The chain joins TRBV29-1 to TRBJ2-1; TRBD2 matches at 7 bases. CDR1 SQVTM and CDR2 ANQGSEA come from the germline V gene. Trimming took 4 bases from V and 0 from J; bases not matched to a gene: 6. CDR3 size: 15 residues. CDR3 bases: TGCAGCGTTGGGAGCGGGGCCAGCTCCTACAATGAGCAGTTCTTC. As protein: CSVGSGASSYNEQFF.